Included here is one TCR beta chain sequence, with context. Its antigen is currently not known. Base qualities are missing; no much larger clone stands one base away. The entry originates in a study of cytomegalovirus exposure and HLA in healthy donors (dated by TCRdb to 2016 to 2017). Regarding the study in general: In an earlier analysis of under 750 of the donors, under 300 Gb of sequence data and some 100 million unique TCR beta sequences from 150 million to 200 million T cells were reported. HLA typing included class I and class II loci at four-digit resolution. Rather than using new phenotypic data, the later analysis identified candidate immune exposures from TCR beta sequences and from how often those sequences occurred across donors. The study was designed to test whether signatures of past pathogen exposure could be identified by cataloging public T cell receptors. Genome-wide SNP genotypes for about 65% of the roughly 670 donors were used in a later genetic analysis, which treated that subset as a discovery cohort. High-throughput TCR immunosequencing, statistical association of individual TCRs with disease status, and machine learning were combined to predict cytomegalovirus infection status. A later analysis re-analyzed previously published TCR beta repertoires from 500 to 700 donors and added high-resolution HLA genotyping to study TCR occurrence patterns. The number of donors typed differed by locus, with roughly 629-640 for A, B, C, DRB1 and DQB1, approximately 500 for DQA1, approximately 570 for DPA1, and roughly 450 for DPB1. About five DR-DQ haplotypes were handled as single units for association and clustering because linkage in the cohort was strong. Of the roughly 390 genotyped donors, roughly 80% were placed in the genetic ancestry cluster associated with self-reported Caucasian donors. An earlier analysis of around 580 of the donors used high-throughput TCR beta sequencing to judge whether each TCR beta V gene segment behaved as functional or pseudogenic. Donor age, sex, ethnicity and CMV serostatus were compiled together with the repertoire data. Among 350 to 400 genotyped donors of the cohort, an average of around 240,000 unique TCR beta nucleotide sequences were sequenced per donor, around 20% of them non-productive. Every repertoire in the discovery cohort had been generated on one and the same sequencing platform. In addition to the first cohort of hundreds of subjects, a separate validation cohort of 120 different subjects was used. Using immunosequencing, the study profiled T cell repertoires from 640 or so subjects and related those repertoires to cytomegalovirus serostatus. Around 320 gigabases of sequencing data and approximately 80 million unique TCR sequences were included in an early release covering around 650 HLA-typed donors. Broad study findings and their caveats: In an earlier analysis of approximately 590 of the donors, most TCR beta V segments were observed in productive rearrangements about 90% or about 30% of the time, broadly matching IMGT annotations. Some IMGT-functional V segments, including TRBV6-2 and TRBV6-3, could not be distinguished by the 87-base-pair reads and were therefore excluded. In a later analysis, around 17,000 TCR beta sequences were associated with specific HLA alleles at a false discovery rate of 0.05. An association between a missense DCLRE1C variant and V-gene and J-gene trimming of TCR beta chains was found in a later genetic analysis and replicated in an independent cohort. Because counts were too low, roughly 17 rarely observed V segments, including chromosome 9 orphons, were left out of the earlier analysis of a few hundred of the donors. In a later analysis, HLA-associated TCR beta chains were found to be more clonally expanded and to have lower generation probabilities than equally common non-associated chains. Correlated functional status among segregating V segments might reflect linkage disequilibrium, but an unknown experimental factor could not be ruled out. Roughly uniform sequencing depth across donors was assumed in presence/absence analyses, although this assumption may not hold. Most TCR sequences were seen in very few donors, while some public TCRs were found in many individuals. In a later genetic analysis, fewer N-insertions in productive TCRs were reported among donors in an Asian-associated ancestry cluster than the roughly 700-donor mean. In the study, 150 to 200 TCR beta chains were listed as associated with cytomegalovirus. In a later analysis, TCR association rates were found to vary across HLA loci, with the most associated TCRs seen for DRB1 alleles and the fewest for HLA-C alleles. The classifier was reported to diagnose cytomegalovirus status with high specificity and sensitivity in both the original cohort and the validation cohort. Assigning TCR associations to individual alleles was difficult when HLA alleles, especially DR and DQ, strongly co-occurred. The authors suggested that the approach could potentially be extended to other disease states and immunological phenotypes. A group of highly shared sequence variants was considered likely to be a technical artifact of the sequencing pipeline. A later analysis reported that several top co-occurrence clusters appeared linked to parvovirus B19, influenza, CMV and Epstein-Barr virus. According to a later analysis, most CMV-associated TCR beta chains appeared to be HLA-restricted, and the HLA associations seemed to be driven largely by CMV exposure. A further reported finding was that TCR beta sequences accurately predicted the HLA-A and HLA-B alleles for most subjects in the first cohort. Immune exposure information for the cohort was limited to CMV serostatus. Three of the identified cytomegalovirus-associated TCR beta chains were confirmed in vitro to be specific for cytomegalovirus antigens. Because HLA typing was unavailable for some donors at each locus, only the typed subset was used in association tests. The cohort was sequenced for TCR beta chains only, and without alpha or paired-chain data the features that could be detected were limited.

Receptor libraries were prepared by the immunoSEQ multiplex PCR assay. For the multiplex PCR, a mixture combining 60 forward primers for TCR Vbeta segments and 13 reverse primers for TCR Jbeta segments was used. The CDR3 region of rearranged TCR beta genes was amplified from genomic DNA by a multiplex PCR assay. The amplified TCR beta libraries were sequenced on the Illumina HiSeq System as 87-base-pair reads. As for how the authors treated the data: A later analysis tallied roughly 80 million unique TCR beta chains across the 666 repertoires, and around 12 million of those chains were shared by two or more donors. A nearest-neighbor algorithm error-corrected the raw reads and collapsed the reads into unique sequences, merging closely related sequences to remove PCR and sequencing errors. To assign V, D and J gene segments, CDR3 sequences were aligned to IMGT reference sequences. For a sequence to be retained, a match of at least six nucleotides to both a V gene segment and a J gene segment was required. A rearrangement counted as productive if the CDR3 had no stop codons and remained in frame with V and J, and every other rearrangement counted as non-productive. CDR3 was defined according to IMGT convention as the region running from the second conserved V-encoded cysteine to the conserved J-encoded phenylalanine. Sequences without an unambiguous match to a single V gene segment were excluded from the earlier analysis of over 500 of the donors. In an earlier analysis of a few hundred of the donors, V segments were called functional above 56.7% productive rearrangements and were called segregating when the between-donor standard deviation exceeded 5%. A statistical classification framework was developed to diagnose cytomegalovirus status using the catalog of TCR beta chain sequences. V and J gene assignment, in a later analysis, came from comparing TCR nucleotide sequences with IMGT/GENE-DB human TR gene sequences. Using the TCRdist pipeline, a later analysis assigned CDR3 sequences along with most-parsimonious VDJ recombination scenarios. In a later analysis, every TCR beta chain was defined by the combination of its CDR3 amino acid sequence and its V-gene family, and reads without a unique V-gene family were dropped. To address suspected cross-contamination and a sequencing artifact, a later analysis removed 450 to 700 highly shared, low-generation-probability nucleotide sequences. For each public chain, a later analysis derived a clonal expansion index from normalized ranks of inferred template counts within each repertoire. In a later analysis, generation probabilities were computed with a VDJ recombination model fitted to out-of-frame rearrangements, and the resulting probabilities were checked against IGoR. In a later analysis, hypergeometric tests were used to score TCR-TCR, TCR-HLA and TCR-CMV co-occurrence, with a repertoire-size bias correction applied to TCR pairs. A later analysis estimated false discovery rates by permuting HLA or CMV assignments 20 times. A later analysis grouped co-occurring TCRs with DBSCAN, adding TCRdist sequence similarity when clustering within HLA-allele-positive subsets. Repertoires with fewer than 30,000 or more than 120,000 public chains were left out of co-occurrence clustering, as were five repertoires with anomalous nucleotide sharing. This immuneACCESS table, as held by TCRdb, lists in-frame sequences with V and J called but not all clones. Of the missing ones, under half trace to an unresolved V gene in checked studies; the others have no known cause. V and J calls and clone size are given by that table; D and trimming were obtained from the DNA. Within this sample are roughly 130,000 clones, with around 83% of them counted one time only. The top ten clones comprise 2.5% to 3.5% of the sample.

The cohort consisted of 650 to 700 healthy bone marrow donors. At the time of sampling, all cohort members were nominally healthy, though unrecorded immune exposures were likely present. The donor tested CMV seropositive, placing the donor among the 289 seropositive members of the cohort. A peripheral blood sample was collected from each donor, and TCR beta sequencing was performed on peripheral blood mononuclear cells. The Qiagen DNeasy Blood Extraction Kit was used to extract genomic DNA from the blood cell samples. V and J are truncated by 4 bases and 3 bases respectively, leaving an intervening sequence of 10 bases. Via the germline V gene (reference sequence), CDR1 is LNHNV and CDR2 YYDKDF. The CDR3 has 14 amino acids, counting the end cysteine and phenylalanine. Only CDR3 DNA remains: 42 bases, in frame from the first base.

Sequencing was carried out using PBMCs. The sequence came from a woman between 18 and 29 years old in good health and CMV-seropositive. This sequence uses TRBV15 and TRBJ1-5; too little of a D gene remains to name it. The DNA sequence is given as TGTGCCACCAGCATCGAGGGTTTCAATCAGCCCCAGCATTTT. Its coded protein is CATSIEGFNQPQHF.